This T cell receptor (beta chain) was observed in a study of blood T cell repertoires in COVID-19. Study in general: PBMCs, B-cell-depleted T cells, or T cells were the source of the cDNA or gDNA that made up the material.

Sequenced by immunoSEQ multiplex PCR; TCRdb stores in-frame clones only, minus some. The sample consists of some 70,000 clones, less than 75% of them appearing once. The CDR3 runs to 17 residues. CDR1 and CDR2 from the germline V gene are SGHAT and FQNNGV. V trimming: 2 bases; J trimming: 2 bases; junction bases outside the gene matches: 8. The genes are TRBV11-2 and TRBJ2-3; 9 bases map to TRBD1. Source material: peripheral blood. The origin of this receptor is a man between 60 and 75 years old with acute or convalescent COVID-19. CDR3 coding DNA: TGTGCCAGCAGCTTAATGGACAGGGGTGAGACCACAGATACGCAGTATTTT. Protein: CASSLMDRGETTDTQYF.